Given below is one T cell receptor (beta chain) in context. The CDR3 contains 13 residues. Germline V lookup: CDR1 LGHDT, CDR2 YNNKEL (reference sequence). V was shortened by 4 bases and J by 8 bases, with 14 bases between the two germline ends. The sample is drawn from a study of blood T cell repertoires in COVID-19. Study as a whole: Samples representing acute and convalescent COVID-19 were sourced from the United States, Italy and Spain. In each case, the material was cDNA or gDNA derived from T cells, B-cell-depleted T cells, or PBMCs.

As originally analysed: Researchers report that nucleated cell counts were estimated from reference gene primer amplification. TCRdb keeps only in-frame clones here, not all; method: immunoSEQ multiplex PCR. V and J calls and clone size come straight from that table; D and trimming were deduced from the DNA. This sample has 140,000 or so clones; more than 70% occur once, and the top ten carry around 1.6%. The sequence derives from a human donor in a cohort sampled during active COVID-19. V gene TRBV3-1 (or the pseudogene TRBV3-2) combines with J gene TRBJ1-2; no definite D call. The sequencing input was peripheral blood. The CDR3 nucleotides are TGTGCCAGCAGCCTAAATCCCCGGGGAGGCTACACCTTC. Translated: CASSLNPRGGYTF.